The 30 T cell receptor beta chains below come from one sample, sequenced in a study of Graves' ophthalmopathy and Graves' hyperthyroidism. Transcripts of RNA were the source for amplifying TCR beta CDR3 regions. Scientists carried out first-round RT-PCR using HTBI primers and then a second-round multiplex PCR. MiXCR, run by TCRdb on the multiplex PCR reads, gives a single entry per CDR3 protein. Of around 520,000 distinct CDR3 sequences in the sample, under 45% were seen once. Specimen: peripheral blood or thyroid tissue (not recorded which). These receptors were taken from an adult man with Graves' hyperthyroidism.

This clonotype has more than one count but fewer than ten. The chain is built from TRBV7-9 and TRBJ2-7; 13 bases are shared with TRBD2. With 5 bases clipped from V and 4 bases from J, the junction kept 17 bases outside the gene matches. The CDR3 is 19 residues long. Germline CDR1 and CDR2: SEHNR and FQNEAQ (reference sequence). The CDR3 coding sequence is TGTGCCAGCAGCCAAAAACCGGGACTAGCGGGAACGGAGGTTTACGAGCAGTACTTC. Translation gives CASSQKPGLAGTEVYEQYF.

This clonotype was seen many times. The gene calls are TRBV7-2 and TRBJ1-2; D is undetermined. Deletions cut 5 bases from V and 4 bases from J, with 11 bases between. The CDR3 totals 13 residues. From germline, CDR1 is SGHTA and CDR2 FQGNSA. In DNA, the CDR3 is TGTGCCAGCAGCCTCCCAGGCGGCTATGGCTACACCTTC. The encoded protein is CASSLPGGYGYTF.

The rearrangement links TRBV29-1 to TRBJ2-6; possibly TRBD2 for D (5 bases). The CDR3 runs to 15 residues. Germline V CDR1 and CDR2: SQVTM, ANQGSEA. Trimming removed 6 bases from V and 3 bases from J, with 15 bases in between. The CDR3 reads CSVLVRERGANVLTF. CDR3 nucleotides: TGCAGCGTACTCGTCCGGGAACGTGGGGCCAACGTCCTGACTTTC.

V and J are TRBV7-9 and TRBJ2-7; D is unresolved. This CDR3 is built from 12 residues. Germline lookup yields CDR1 SEHNR and CDR2 FQNEAQ (reference sequence). V was pared by 8 bases and J by 1 base, with 9 bases between. The CDR3 DNA sequence: TGTGCCAGCCCCCGGGCTTCCTACGAGCAGTACTTC. This gives the protein CASPRASYEQYF.

There are many counts of this clonotype. The CDR3 loop is CASSPRPTGALSGANVLTF. CDR3 DNA: TGTGCCAGCAGTCCCCGACCGACAGGGGCGCTCTCTGGGGCCAACGTCCTGACTTTC. The chain links TRBV12-3 or TRBV12-4 to TRBJ2-6; 8 nucleotides align to TRBD1. The trim removed 5 bases at V and 0 bases at J, leaving 12 bases unmatched. The CDR3 contains 19 residues.

This clonotype has at least ten counts. The genes are TRBV5-8 and TRBJ1-2; 7 bases match TRBD1. The CDR3 length is 15 residues. V trimming: 0 bases; J trimming: 1 base; junction bases outside the gene matches: 3. CDR1 SGHTS and CDR2 YDEGEE come from the germline V gene. The CDR3 DNA sequence: TGTGCCAGCAGCTTGGCCGGGACAGATAACTATGGCTACACCTTC. Translated, it gives CASSLAGTDNYGYTF. Supplemented by reference TRBV5-8 and TRBJ1-2, the full variable domain reads EAGVTQSPTHLIKTRGQQATLRCSPISGHTSVYWYQQALGLGLQFLLWYDEGEERNRGNFPPRFSGRQFPNYSSELNVNALELEDSALYLCASSLAGTDNYGYTFGSGTRLTVV.

This clonotype has ten or more counts. The rearrangement uses TRBV4-1 and TRBJ1-5, with D possibly TRBD1 on 5 matching bases. The CDR3 is 16 amino acids. The ends were cut back, 0 bases at V and 5 bases at J, with 14 bases in the middle. Germline assignment: CDR1 MGHRA and CDR2 YSYEKL. CDR3 residues: CASSQDWGRGDQPQHF. The CDR3 bases are TGCGCCAGCAGCCAAGATTGGGGCCGGGGTGATCAGCCCCAGCATTTT.

This clonotype was seen repeatedly, ten times or more. This chain links TRBV7-9 with TRBJ2-7; 9 positions match TRBD2. Germline V gives CDR1 SEHNR, CDR2 FQNEAQ (reference sequence). CDR3 size: 15 residues. J gave up 2 bases and V 2 bases, and 4 bases lay outside the gene matches. CDR3 in DNA: TGTGCCAGCAGCTTAAGTGCGGGAGGGCCCTACGAGCAGTACTTC. This encodes CASSLSAGGPYEQYF.

The chain is built from TRBV20-1 and TRBJ2-7; 9 bases agree with TRBD2. The DNA end is more similar to TRBJ2-1, so the J call may be wrong. The CDR3 is 14 residues long. The germline V gene has CDR1 DFQATT and CDR2 SNEGSKA (reference sequence). CDR3 sequence reads: CSPAAGLADNEQFF. DNA of the CDR3: TGCAGTCCCGCCGCGGGACTAGCCGACAATGAGCAGTTCTTC.

This clonotype was observed many times. Germline and junction disagree at one end, which may indicate a read error. The rearrangement uses TRBV7-7 and TRBJ2-7, with D possibly called TRBD1 or TRBD2 (5 bases each). Per germline, CDR1 SSHAT and CDR2 FNYEAQ (reference sequence). The CDR3 is 14 amino acids. The CDR3 sequence: CASSLGTSSLEQYF. CDR3 sequence (DNA): TGTGCTAGCAGCCTGGGGACGTCGAGCCTCGAGCAGTACTTC.

A remark on this clonotype: A much larger clone lies one base from this, so it may be a read error. The chain recombines TRBV27 with TRBJ1-2, with unresolved D. This CDR3 spans 13 amino acids. Germline V gene lookup returns CDR1 MNHEY and CDR2 SMNVEV (reference sequence). In nucleotides, the CDR3 is TGTGCCGGCAGTTTATCCTCGGGAAATGGCTACACCTTC. Translating gives CAGSLSSGNGYTF.

In this sample, this clonotype turned up a few times. The V gene is TRBV12-3 or TRBV12-4, the J gene TRBJ2-5; 15 nucleotides align to TRBD2. There are 16 residues in the CDR3. Unmatched junction bases numbered 6, after V lost 4 bases and J lost 6 bases. The CDR3: CASSSSGTSGRKTQYF. In DNA form, the CDR3 reads TGTGCCAGCAGTTCCTCCGGGACTAGCGGGAGGAAGACCCAGTACTTC.

This clonotype has a handful of counts. The rearrangement links TRBV2 to TRBJ2-1; TRBD2 matches at 7 bases. The CDR3 covers 15 residues. Germline V lookup: CDR1 SNHLY, CDR2 FYNNEI. V trimming: 6 bases; J trimming: 4 bases; junction bases outside the gene matches: 9. The CDR3 DNA reads TGTGCCAGCAGATCCCCTAGCGGAGAATACAATGAGCAGTTCTTC. Translating gives CASRSPSGEYNEQFF.

This clonotype occurred many times. The chain's CDR3 is CASSSRGVNQPQHF. CDR3 bases: TGTGCCAGCAGTTCCAGGGGAGTCAATCAGCCCCAGCATTTT. This rearrangement joins TRBV2 to TRBJ1-5; a weak D match, TRBD1 (6 bases). Trimming pared 5 bases from V and 3 bases from J, leaving 11 bases between. CDR3 length equals 14 residues. Germline assignment: CDR1 SNHLY and CDR2 FYNNEI.

The CDR3 region has the DNA TGTGCCAGCACCGCCCGGGACATAGACACTGAAGCTTTCTTT. Protein: CASTARDIDTEAFF. The genes are TRBV7-8 and TRBJ1-1, with D possibly being TRBD1 (6 bases). CDR3 length: 14 residues. The germline gives CDR1 SGHVS, CDR2 FQNEAQ. V lost 7 bases and J lost 3, with 15 bases in between. The complete variable domain, with remaining parts taken from reference TRBV7-8 and TRBJ1-1, reads GAGVSQSPRYKVAKRGQDVALRCDPISGHVSLFWYQQALGQGPEFLTYFQNEAQLDKSGLPSDRFFAERPEGSVSTLKIQRTQQEDSAVYLCASTARDIDTEAFFGQGTRLTVV.

Points on this clonotype: The junction and the germline gene differ at one end; a read error may be behind it. The J gene is TRBJ2-7, the V gene TRBV5-5, with 10 bases lining up with TRBD1. The germline V gene has CDR1 SGHKS and CDR2 YYEKEE (reference sequence). The CDR3 is made up of 17 amino acids. CDR3 region: CASSLTHGQGEDYKQYF. The CDR3 DNA reads TGTGCCAGCAGCTTAACTCACGGACAGGGGGAGGACTACAAGCAGTACTTC.

The rearrangement uses TRBV7-9 and TRBJ1-4; weak D call: TRBD1 (5 bases). This CDR3 is built from 15 residues. V was shortened by 5 bases and J by 7 bases, with 17 bases between the two germline ends. The germline CDR1 and CDR2 sequences are SEHNR and FQNEAQ (reference sequence). The CDR3 DNA is TGTGCCAGCAGCCAAAAGGGGCCGCCAAGTGAAAAACTGTTTTTT. Translating it yields CASSQKGPPSEKLFF.

The count of this clonotype is one. The V and J genes are TRBV19 and TRBJ2-2; 8 bases line up with TRBD1. The CDR3 sequence is 14 residues long. J gave up 1 base and V 6 bases, and 1 base lay outside the gene matches. Germline assignment: CDR1 LNHDA and CDR2 SQIVND (reference sequence). The CDR3 is CASSDRGNTGELFF. The DNA for the CDR3 is TGTGCCAGTAGCGACAGGGGGAACACCGGGGAGCTGTTTTTT.

The CDR3 bases are TGTGCCAGTGGACTGGATACTACTAATGAAAAACTGTTTTTT. Residues: CASGLDTTNEKLFF. The V and J genes are TRBV19 and TRBJ1-4; D remains unclear. The V gene's germline CDR1 is LNHDA and CDR2 SQIVND (reference sequence). The CDR3 runs 14 residues. V was clipped by 8 bases and J by 2 bases, with 12 bases between them.

This clonotype was recorded many times. The CDR3 reads CASSGGGDEQYF. In nucleotides, the CDR3 is TGTGCCAGCAGCGGGGGAGGGGACGAGCAGTACTTC. The J gene is TRBJ2-7, the V gene TRBV12-3 or TRBV12-4; 7 bases line up with TRBD2. J gave up 5 bases and V 6 bases, and 4 bases lay outside the gene matches. This CDR3 comprises 12 residues.

Points on this clonotype: Sequence at one end of the junction differs from germline and may be a read error. This chain connects TRBV2 to TRBJ1-1; no definite D call. Germline assignment: CDR1 SNHLY and CDR2 FYNNEI. The CDR3 totals 12 residues. This chain's CDR3 is CAGSDLNTEAFF. CDR3 coding DNA: TGTGCCGGCAGTGACCTTAACACTGAAGCTTTCTTT. The full variable domain, completed using reference TRBV2 and TRBJ1-1, is EPEVTQTPSHQVTQMGQEVILRCVPISNHLYFYWYRQILGQKVEFLVSFYNNEISEKSEIFDDQFSVERPDGSNFTLKIRSTKLEDSAMYFCAGSDLNTEAFFGQGTRLTVV.

J is TRBJ2-7 and V is TRBV6-1, with D possibly being TRBD1 or TRBD2 (5 bases each). Trimming took 2 bases from V and 6 from J, leaving 17 bases between them. This CDR3 spans 15 amino acids. Looked up from germline, CDR1 is MNHNS and CDR2 is SASEGT. The CDR3 here is CASSEIQSGGTEQYF. The CDR3 DNA follows: TGTGCCAGCAGTGAAATCCAGAGTGGTGGGACCGAGCAGTACTTC.

This chain connects TRBV6-6 to TRBJ1-2; D perhaps matches TRBD1 (6 bases). With 6 bases removed from V and 2 bases from J, the gap between germline ends came to 16 bases. CDR1 MNHNY and CDR2 SVGAGI come from the germline V gene (reference sequence). The CDR3 length is 15 residues. The CDR3 DNA follows: TGTGCCAGCAGCCTACAGGGCGGAAAAAACTATGGCTACACCTTC. Its translation: CASSLQGGKNYGYTF.

V usage is TRBV7-9 and J usage is TRBJ1-1; 7 bases are a match to TRBD1. This CDR3 is 18 amino acids long. Germline V lookup: CDR1 SEHNR, CDR2 FQNEAQ (reference sequence). V was pared by 6 bases and J by 7 bases, with 23 bases of the junction left unmatched. CDR3 nucleotide sequence: TGTGCCAGCAGTCCCCCCGGGAGGGGGCTGGGGGAGTTGAGTGAAGCTTTCTTT. Translation: CASSPPGRGLGELSEAFF.

This clonotype has only one observation. This rearrangement joins TRBV20-1 to TRBJ1-5; weak D call: TRBD1 (6 bases). Germline V CDR1 and CDR2: DFQATT, SNEGSKA (reference sequence). The germline V and J ends were trimmed by 0 bases and 0 bases, with 18 bases remaining between them. The CDR3 length is 18 residues. The CDR3 sequence is CSARDRDTRLYSNQPQHF. The CDR3 region has the DNA TGCAGTGCTAGAGATCGGGACACGCGGCTCTATAGCAATCAGCCCCAGCATTTT.

This chain links TRBV9 with TRBJ2-7; possible D gene TRBD2, 6 bases. TRBJ2-1 explains the end of the DNA better; the J call may be wrong. This CDR3 region has 15 residues. Germline loops: CDR1 SGDLS, CDR2 YYNGEE. CDR3 DNA: TGTGCCAGCAGCGTAGGGGGGGAGACCTACAATGAGCAGTTCTTC. This translates into CASSVGGETYNEQFF.

This clonotype has only a few counts. The chain employs TRBV7-8 and TRBJ2-5; TRBD1 agrees at 10 bases. The J segment lost 5 bases and the V segment lost 7 bases, leaving 10 bases of the junction unmatched. The CDR3 sequence is 15 residues long. Germline assignment: CDR1 SGHVS and CDR2 FQNEAQ. This chain's CDR3 is CASTNPTGGVETQYF. Here the CDR3 DNA reads TGTGCCAGCACTAATCCGACAGGGGGCGTCGAGACCCAGTACTTC.

As DNA, the CDR3 is TGTGCCAGCGGGTCTCACGGGACGGCGAACACTGAAGCTTTCTTT. Amino acid sequence: CASGSHGTANTEAFF. The chain uses TRBV28 and TRBJ1-1; possible D gene TRBD1, 5 bases. V was pared by 8 bases and J by 1 base, with 17 bases between. The CDR3 has 15 amino acids. In germline, CDR1 is MDHEN, CDR2 SYDVKM. The complete variable domain, with remaining parts taken from reference TRBV28 and TRBJ1-1, reads DVKVTQSSRYLVKRTGEKVFLECVQDMDHENMFWYRQDPGLGLRLIYFSYDVKMKEKGDIPEGYSVSREKKERFSLILESASTNQTSMYLCASGSHGTANTEAFFGQGTRLTVV.

This clonotype appeared once. The genes are TRBV2 and TRBJ1-5, with D possibly being TRBD1 (6 bases). The CDR3 has 13 residues. The germline V and J ends were trimmed by 4 bases and 11 bases, with 15 bases remaining between them. Looked up from germline, CDR1 is SNHLY and CDR2 is FYNNEI. The CDR3 reads CASSADSQETQHF. Written as DNA, the CDR3 is TGTGCCAGCAGTGCGGACAGCCAAGAGACCCAGCATTTT.

The table lists this clonotype with many counts. The rearrangement joins TRBV7-3 to TRBJ2-5; D gene unclear. The germline gives CDR1 SGHTA, CDR2 FQGTGA. The CDR3 runs to 13 residues. V lost 4 bases and J 5 bases, leaving 11 bases between the germline ends. CDR3 region: CASSSYPGETQYF. The CDR3 DNA reads TGTGCCAGCAGCTCGTACCCGGGTGAGACCCAGTACTTC.